These 14 T cell receptor beta chains were sequenced from one sample in a study of T cells in Graves' hyperthyroidism and ophthalmopathy. Amplified TCR beta CDR3 regions derived from RNA transcripts. First-round RT-PCR with HTBI primers amplified the TCR CDR3 region. TCRdb re-called the multiplex PCR reads with MiXCR, one entry per CDR3 protein. Of more than 450,000 distinct CDR3 sequences in the sample, 12% to 15% are singletons; the top ten hold 14%. Sequencing was performed on blood. The receptors derive from a middle-aged woman with Graves' hyperthyroidism.

This clonotype was detected ten times or more. V gene TRBV27 combines with J gene TRBJ2-1; no reliable D call. V shed 3 bases and J shed 3 bases, with 15 bases lying between them. The CDR3 is made up of 16 amino acids. The germline gives CDR1 MNHEY, CDR2 SMNVEV (reference sequence). CDR3 loop: CASSLDGTSVYNEQFF. CDR3 DNA sequence: TGTGCCAGCAGTTTGGACGGAACCTCGGTCTACAATGAGCAGTTCTTC.

This clonotype was observed many times. This sequence joins TRBV11-2 and TRBJ2-7; 11 bases are shared with TRBD1. The CDR3 is 15 residues long. The V and J ends lost 5 bases and 6 bases, in that order; junction bases with no gene match: 9. Germline-derived CDR1 and CDR2 are SGHAT and FQNNGV. CDR3 amino acids: CASSPNPGQGGEQYF. The CDR3 DNA sequence: TGTGCCAGCAGCCCAAACCCGGGACAGGGGGGCGAGCAGTACTTC.

This clonotype appeared many times. The genes are TRBV6-1 and TRBJ2-1; possible D gene TRBD2, 5 bases. The CDR3 totals 14 residues. In germline, CDR1 is MNHNS, CDR2 SASEGT. The V end was cut by 5 bases, the J end by 7 bases, with 15 bases between. Here the CDR3 DNA reads TGTGCCAGCAGTCAACCTGGACTCGCTAATGAGCAGTTCTTC. This encodes CASSQPGLANEQFF.

The chain has TRBV4-1 and TRBJ2-7; the D is unclear. V was clipped by 0 bases and J by 5 bases, with 14 bases between them. CDR1 is MGHRA and CDR2 is YSYEKL in the germline V gene. CDR3 length equals 15 residues. The CDR3 loop is CASSQELQRRHEQYF. The CDR3 DNA is TGCGCCAGCAGCCAAGAATTACAGAGGCGGCACGAGCAGTACTTC.

The CDR3 bases are TGTGCCAGCAGCTTGCTCCGGGACAGGGCTGGTAATGAGCAGTTCTTC. The encoded protein is CASSLLRDRAGNEQFF. The gene calls are TRBV7-2 and TRBJ2-1; the match to TRBD1 covers 9 bases. This CDR3 has 16 amino acids. Germline CDR1 and CDR2: SGHTA and FQGNSA. The V and J ends lost 3 bases and 7 bases, in that order; junction bases with no gene match: 10.

This clonotype showed up just a few times. The rearrangement links TRBV5-5 to TRBJ2-7; 7 positions agree with TRBD2. The CDR3 is 16 residues long. Germline trimming cut 1 base from V and 6 bases from J; bases unmatched to any gene: 13. Germline CDR1 and CDR2: SGHKS and YYEKEE (reference sequence). CDR3 in amino acids: CASSLYPGTTLPEQYF. The DNA for the CDR3 is TGTGCCAGCAGCTTGTATCCCGGGACTACTCTCCCCGAGCAGTACTTC.

This clonotype was counted many times. The chain carries TRBV5-6 and TRBJ1-1; 11 bases match TRBD1. CDR1 is SGHDT, CDR2 YYEEEE, per germline. V was pared by 3 bases and J by 3 bases, with 1 base of the junction left unmatched. This CDR3 has 14 amino acids. The CDR3 DNA reads TGTGCCAGCAGCTCGGGACAGGGGGACACTGAAGCTTTCTTT. It codes for CASSSGQGDTEAFF.

The V call is TRBV19, the J call TRBJ1-5, with D possibly matching TRBD1 (5 bases). This CDR3 comprises 17 residues. V lost 4 bases to trimming and J lost 4 bases, with 20 bases between them. From germline, CDR1 is LNHDA and CDR2 SQIVND (reference sequence). The CDR3 protein is CASSNRGLTLGNQPQHF. For the CDR3, the DNA is TGTGCCAGTAGTAACCGGGGCCTAACTCTAGGGAATCAGCCCCAGCATTTT.

This clonotype appeared once. The chain has TRBV2 and TRBJ2-3; TRBD2 matches at 13 bases. Germline assignment: CDR1 SNHLY and CDR2 FYNNEI. The CDR3 totals 17 residues. J gave up 1 base and V 7 bases, and 8 bases lay outside the gene matches. This CDR3 reads CASTGLAGVFRTDTQYF. For the CDR3, the DNA is TGTGCCAGCACCGGACTAGCGGGAGTATTTCGCACAGATACGCAGTATTTT.

The chain carries TRBV7-8 and TRBJ2-3; 7 bases are a match to TRBD2. V gave up 5 bases and J gave up 3 bases; unmatched junction bases: 8. The CDR3 spans 15 residues. The V gene's germline CDR1 is SGHVS and CDR2 FQNEAQ. The CDR3 sequence: CASSQYGGSTDTQYF. The CDR3 DNA is TGTGCCAGCAGCCAATACGGCGGGAGTACAGATACGCAGTATTTT.

The CDR3 nucleotides read TGTGCCAGCAGCTTAGCCGACGGGCTAAACAATGAGCAGTTCTTC. Protein product: CASSLADGLNNEQFF. The V and J genes are TRBV7-2 and TRBJ2-1; D is unresolved. Trimming took off 0 bases at V and 5 bases at J, with 11 bases between the two ends. The CDR3 sequence is 15 residues long. CDR1 is SGHTA and CDR2 is FQGNSA in the germline V gene.

This clonotype has only a few counts. The chain links TRBV6-5 to TRBJ1-6; D gene uncertain. This CDR3 contains 15 residues. The germline CDR1 and CDR2 sequences are MNHEY and SVGAGI. Trimming stripped 0 bases from V and 14 bases from J, with 17 bases between. The DNA of the CDR3 is TGTGCCAGCAGTTACTCTGGAGGGTTCGAAACGGCCCTCCACTTT. Protein product: CASSYSGGFETALHF.

In this sample, this clonotype turned up a few times. The chain combines TRBV6-1 with TRBJ2-7; 11 nucleotides align to TRBD1. J was trimmed by 2 bases and V by 5 bases; bases with no gene match: 5. CDR3 size: 15 residues. Germline CDR1 is MNHNS and CDR2 is SASEGT. The CDR3 protein is CASSRGGQGAYEQYF. The CDR3 bases are TGTGCCAGCAGTAGGGGGGGACAGGGGGCCTACGAGCAGTACTTC.

The rearrangement uses TRBV28 and TRBJ1-2, with 8 bases identical to TRBD1. Germline CDR1 is MDHEN and CDR2 is SYDVKM. With V trimmed by 5 bases and J by 8 bases, 7 bases remained unmatched. This CDR3 has 13 amino acids. DNA for the CDR3: TGTGCCAGCAGTCTCGGACAGGGATTAGGCTACACCTTC. Translating it yields CASSLGQGLGYTF.